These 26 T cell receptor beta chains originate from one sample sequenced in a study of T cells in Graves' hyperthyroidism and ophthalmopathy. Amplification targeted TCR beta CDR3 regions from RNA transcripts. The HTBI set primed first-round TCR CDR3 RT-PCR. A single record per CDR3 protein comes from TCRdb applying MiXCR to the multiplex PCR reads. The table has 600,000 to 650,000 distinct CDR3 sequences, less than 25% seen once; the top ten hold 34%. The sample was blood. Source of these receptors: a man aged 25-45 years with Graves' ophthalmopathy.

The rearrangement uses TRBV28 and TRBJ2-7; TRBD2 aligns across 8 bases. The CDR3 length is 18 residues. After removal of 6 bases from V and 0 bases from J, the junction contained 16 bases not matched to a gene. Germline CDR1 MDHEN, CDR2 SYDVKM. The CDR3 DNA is TGTGCCAGCAGGCCCACTCCTGGGAGCGGGAGAAACTCCTACGAGCAGTACTTC. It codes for CASRPTPGSGRNSYEQYF.

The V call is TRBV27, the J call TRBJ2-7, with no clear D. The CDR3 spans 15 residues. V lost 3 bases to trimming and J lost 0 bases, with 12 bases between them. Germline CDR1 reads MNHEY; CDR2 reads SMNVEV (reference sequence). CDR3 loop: CASSFSWLSSYEQYF. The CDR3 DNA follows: TGTGCCAGCAGTTTTTCCTGGCTGAGCTCCTACGAGCAGTACTTC.

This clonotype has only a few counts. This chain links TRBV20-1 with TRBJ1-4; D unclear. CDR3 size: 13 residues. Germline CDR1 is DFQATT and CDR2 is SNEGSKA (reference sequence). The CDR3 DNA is TGCAGCGCTTTTCCCCCCTTTAGTGAAAAACTGTTTTTT. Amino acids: CSAFPPFSEKLFF.

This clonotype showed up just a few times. CDR3 DNA sequence: TGTGCCAGCATGGGGCAGACTCTGAAGCAGTACTTC. Its protein is CASMGQTLKQYF. The chain combines TRBV25-1 with TRBJ2-7, with D possibly TRBD1 on 5 matching bases. Germline V gene sequence: CDR1 MGHDK, CDR2 SYGVNS. Trimming shortened V by 7 bases and J by 8 bases, and 15 bases separated the two germline ends. There are 12 residues in the CDR3.

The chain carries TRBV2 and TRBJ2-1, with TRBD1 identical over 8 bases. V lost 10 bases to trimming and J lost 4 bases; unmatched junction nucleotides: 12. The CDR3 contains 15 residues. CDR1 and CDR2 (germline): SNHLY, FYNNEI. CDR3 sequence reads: CAMVGQGREYNEQFF. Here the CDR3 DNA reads TGTGCCATGGTAGGACAGGGAAGGGAATACAATGAGCAGTTCTTC.

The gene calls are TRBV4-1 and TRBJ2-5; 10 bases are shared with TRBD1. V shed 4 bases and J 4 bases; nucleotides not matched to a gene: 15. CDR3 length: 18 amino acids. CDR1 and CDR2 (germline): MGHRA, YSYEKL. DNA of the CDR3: TGCGCCAGCAGCCCTCACCTTATGGGACAGGGGTTAGGAGAGACCCAGTACTTC. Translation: CASSPHLMGQGLGETQYF.

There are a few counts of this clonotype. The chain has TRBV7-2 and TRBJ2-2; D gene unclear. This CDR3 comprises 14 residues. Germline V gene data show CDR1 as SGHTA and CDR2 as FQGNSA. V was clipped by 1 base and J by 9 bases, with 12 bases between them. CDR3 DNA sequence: TGTGCCAGCAGCTTAGATCCCACTGGACGGGAGCTGTTTTTT. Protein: CASSLDPTGRELFF.

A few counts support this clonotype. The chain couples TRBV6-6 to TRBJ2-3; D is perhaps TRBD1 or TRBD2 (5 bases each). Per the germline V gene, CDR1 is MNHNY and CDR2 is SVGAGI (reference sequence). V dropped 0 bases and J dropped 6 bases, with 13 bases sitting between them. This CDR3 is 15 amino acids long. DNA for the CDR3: TGTGCCAGCAGTTACTCGGAACCAGGGAGTGATACGCAGTATTTT. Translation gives CASSYSEPGSDTQYF.

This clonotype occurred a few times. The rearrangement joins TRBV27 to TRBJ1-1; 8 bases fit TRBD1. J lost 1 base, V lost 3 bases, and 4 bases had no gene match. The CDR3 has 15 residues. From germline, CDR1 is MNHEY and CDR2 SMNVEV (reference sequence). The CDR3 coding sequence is TGTGCCAGCAGTTTTCGGACAGGGACGAACACTGAAGCTTTCTTT. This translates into CASSFRTGTNTEAFF.

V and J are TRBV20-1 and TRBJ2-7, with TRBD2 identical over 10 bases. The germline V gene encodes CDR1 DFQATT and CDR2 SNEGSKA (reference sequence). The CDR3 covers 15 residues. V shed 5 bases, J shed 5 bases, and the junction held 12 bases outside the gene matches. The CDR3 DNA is TGCAGTGCTCGGGATCCTAGCGGGAGAGGCGACGAGCAGTACTTC. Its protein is CSARDPSGRGDEQYF.

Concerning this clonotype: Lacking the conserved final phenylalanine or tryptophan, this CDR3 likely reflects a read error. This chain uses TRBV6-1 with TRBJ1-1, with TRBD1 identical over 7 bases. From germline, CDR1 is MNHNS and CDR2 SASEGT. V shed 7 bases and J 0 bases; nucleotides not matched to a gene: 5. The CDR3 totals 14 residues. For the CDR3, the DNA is TGTGCCAGCATGCAGGGGGGGATGAACACTGAAGCTTTCTTA. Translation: CASMQGGMNTEAFL.

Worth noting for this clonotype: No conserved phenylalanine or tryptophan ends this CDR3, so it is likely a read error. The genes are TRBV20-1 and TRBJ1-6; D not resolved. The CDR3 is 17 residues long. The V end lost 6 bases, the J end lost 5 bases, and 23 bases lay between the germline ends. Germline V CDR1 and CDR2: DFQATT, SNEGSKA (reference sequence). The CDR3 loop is CSALSPRGVLDNSPLHS. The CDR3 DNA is TGCAGTGCCCTATCGCCCCGGGGTGTTCTGGATAATTCACCCCTCCACTCT.

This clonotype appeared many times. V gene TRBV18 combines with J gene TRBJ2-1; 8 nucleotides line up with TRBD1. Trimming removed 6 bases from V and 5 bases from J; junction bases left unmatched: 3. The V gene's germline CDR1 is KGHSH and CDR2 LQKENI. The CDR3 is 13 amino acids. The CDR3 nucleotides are TGTGCCAGCTCTCAGACAGGGGACAATGAGCAGTTCTTC. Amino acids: CASSQTGDNEQFF.

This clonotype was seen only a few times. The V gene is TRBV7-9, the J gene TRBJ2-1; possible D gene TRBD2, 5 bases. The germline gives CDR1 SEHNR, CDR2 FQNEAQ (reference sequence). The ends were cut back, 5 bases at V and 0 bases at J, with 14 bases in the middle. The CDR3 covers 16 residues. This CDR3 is CASSKPGGFSYNEQFF. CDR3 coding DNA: TGTGCCAGCAGCAAGCCCGGCGGGTTCTCCTACAATGAGCAGTTCTTC.

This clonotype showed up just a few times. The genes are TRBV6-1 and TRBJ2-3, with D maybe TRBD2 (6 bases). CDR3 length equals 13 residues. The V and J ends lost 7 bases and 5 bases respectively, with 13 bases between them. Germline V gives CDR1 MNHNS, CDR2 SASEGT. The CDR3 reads CASTGVYGDTQYF. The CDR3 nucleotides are TGTGCCAGCACGGGGGTTTATGGAGATACGCAGTATTTT.

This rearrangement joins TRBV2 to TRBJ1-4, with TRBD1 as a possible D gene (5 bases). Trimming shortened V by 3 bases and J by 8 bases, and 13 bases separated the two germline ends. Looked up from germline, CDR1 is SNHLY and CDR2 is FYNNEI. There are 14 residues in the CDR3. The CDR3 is CASSEGGKSEKLFF. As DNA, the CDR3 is TGTGCCAGCAGTGAGGGGGGGAAGAGCGAAAAACTGTTTTTT.

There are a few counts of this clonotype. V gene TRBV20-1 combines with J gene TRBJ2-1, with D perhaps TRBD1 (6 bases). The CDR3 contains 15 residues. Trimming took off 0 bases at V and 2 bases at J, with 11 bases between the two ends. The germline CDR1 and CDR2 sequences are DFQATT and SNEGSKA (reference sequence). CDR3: CSARDATGPYNEQFF. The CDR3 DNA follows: TGCAGTGCTAGAGATGCGACAGGCCCCTACAATGAGCAGTTCTTC.

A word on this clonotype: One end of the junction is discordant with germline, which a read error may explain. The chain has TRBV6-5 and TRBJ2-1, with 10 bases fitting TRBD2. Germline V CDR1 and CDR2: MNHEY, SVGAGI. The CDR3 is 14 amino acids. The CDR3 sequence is CARSWPSGSSEQFF. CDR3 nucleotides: TGTGCCAGGAGTTGGCCTAGCGGGAGTAGTGAGCAGTTCTTC.

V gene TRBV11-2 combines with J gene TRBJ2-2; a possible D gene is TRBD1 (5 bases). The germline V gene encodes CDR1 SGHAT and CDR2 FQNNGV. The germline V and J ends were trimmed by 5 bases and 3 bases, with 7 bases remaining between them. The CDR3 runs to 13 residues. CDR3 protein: CASSRQYTGELFF. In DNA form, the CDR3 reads TGTGCCAGCAGCCGACAGTACACCGGGGAGCTGTTTTTT.

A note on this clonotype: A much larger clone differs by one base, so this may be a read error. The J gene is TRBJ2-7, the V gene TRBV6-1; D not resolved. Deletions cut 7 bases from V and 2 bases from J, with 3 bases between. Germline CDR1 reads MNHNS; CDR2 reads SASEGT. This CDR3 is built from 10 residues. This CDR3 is CASKAYEQYF. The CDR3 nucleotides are TGTGCCAGCAAGGCCTACGAGCAGTACTTC.

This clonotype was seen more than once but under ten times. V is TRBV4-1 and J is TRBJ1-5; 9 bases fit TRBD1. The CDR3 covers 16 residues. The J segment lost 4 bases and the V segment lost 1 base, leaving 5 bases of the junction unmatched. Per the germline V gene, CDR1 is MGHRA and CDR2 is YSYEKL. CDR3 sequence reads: CASSQGQTGGNQPQHF. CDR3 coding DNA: TGCGCCAGCAGCCAAGGTCAGACAGGGGGAAATCAGCCCCAGCATTTT.

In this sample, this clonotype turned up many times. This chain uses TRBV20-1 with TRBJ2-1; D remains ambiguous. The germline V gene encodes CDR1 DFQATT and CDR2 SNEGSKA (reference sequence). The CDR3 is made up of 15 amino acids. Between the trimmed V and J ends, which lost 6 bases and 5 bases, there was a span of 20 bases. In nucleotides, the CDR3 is TGCAGTGCGCCGCAACCTCTCCACGACCACAATGAGCAGTTCTTC. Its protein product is CSAPQPLHDHNEQFF.

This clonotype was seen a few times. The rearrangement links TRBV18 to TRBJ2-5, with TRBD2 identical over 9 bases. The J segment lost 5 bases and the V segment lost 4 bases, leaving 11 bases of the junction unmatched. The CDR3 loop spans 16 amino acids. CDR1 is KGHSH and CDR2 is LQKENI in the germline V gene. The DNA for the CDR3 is TGTGCCAGCTCACGTGGCGGGAGGGCCGGTTTGGAGACCCAGTACTTC. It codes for CASSRGGRAGLETQYF. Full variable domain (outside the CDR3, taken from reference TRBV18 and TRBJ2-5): NAGVMQNPRHLVRRRGQEARLRCSPMKGHSHVYWYRQLPEEGLKFMVYLQKENIIDESGMPKERFSAEFPKEGPSILRIQQVVRGDSAAYFCASSRGGRAGLETQYFGPGTRLLVL.

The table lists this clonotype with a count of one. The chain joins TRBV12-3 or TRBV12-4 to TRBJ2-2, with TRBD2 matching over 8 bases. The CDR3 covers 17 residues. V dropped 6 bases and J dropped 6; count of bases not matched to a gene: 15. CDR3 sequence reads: CASRHTPGLVIAGELFF. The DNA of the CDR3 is TGTGCCAGCAGACACACCCCGGGACTAGTTATTGCCGGGGAGCTGTTTTTT.

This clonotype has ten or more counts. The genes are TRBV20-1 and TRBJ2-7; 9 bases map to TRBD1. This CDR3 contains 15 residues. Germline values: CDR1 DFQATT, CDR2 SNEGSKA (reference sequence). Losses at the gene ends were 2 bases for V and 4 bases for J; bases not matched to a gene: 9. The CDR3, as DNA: TGCAGTGCTAGACCCCCGGGACAGGGTGGGTACGAGCAGTACTTC. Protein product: CSARPPGQGGYEQYF.

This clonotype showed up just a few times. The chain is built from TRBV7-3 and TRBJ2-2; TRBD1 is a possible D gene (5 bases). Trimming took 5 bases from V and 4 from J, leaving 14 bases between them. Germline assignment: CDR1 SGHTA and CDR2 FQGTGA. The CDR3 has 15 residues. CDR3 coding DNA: TGTGCCAGCAGCCCCGTAGGAAGGGGCACCGGGGAGCTGTTTTTT. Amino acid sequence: CASSPVGRGTGELFF.